The 30 T cell receptor beta chains given below trace back to one sample, sequenced in a study of blood T cells in healthy people across ages. Through a sample-barcoded 5' primer and a J-beta primer mix, a second PCR was run for 7 to 11 cycles. TCRdb re-derived calls from the 5' RACE reads in MiXCR, one entry per CDR3 protein. The data hold 1,800,000 or so distinct CDR3 sequences, with about 39% observed a single time. The sample taken for sequencing was blood. These receptors all stem from a human donor in good health.

The V and J genes are TRBV7-2 and TRBJ1-1; no clear D gene. The germline V and J ends were trimmed by 1 base and 1 base, with 10 bases remaining between them. Germline values: CDR1 SGHTA, CDR2 FQGNSA. The CDR3 length is 15 residues. This CDR3 is CASSLVGARNTEAFF. The CDR3 nucleotides are TGTGCCAGCAGCTTAGTAGGAGCCCGGAACACTGAAGCTTTCTTT.

The CDR3 nucleotides are TGCAGTGCTAGAGTCTACTTGAACACTGAAGCTTTCTTT. Translation gives CSARVYLNTEAFF. V usage is TRBV20-1 and J usage is TRBJ1-1; D call uncertain. Germline V gene sequence: CDR1 DFQATT, CDR2 SNEGSKA (reference sequence). The CDR3 runs 13 residues. V was clipped by 1 base and J by 0 bases, with 6 bases between them.

This chain connects TRBV27 to TRBJ2-3, with D unresolved. V lost 0 bases and J 5 bases, leaving 15 bases between the germline ends. Germline-derived CDR1 and CDR2 are MNHEY and SMNVEV (reference sequence). The CDR3 is 16 amino acids. In DNA, the CDR3 is TGTGCCAGCAGTTTATCGACGGCTTCTCCTGGAGATACGCAGTATTTT. This sequence encodes CASSLSTASPGDTQYF.

The genes are TRBV25-1 and TRBJ2-4; 10 positions match TRBD1. The length of the CDR3 is 14 residues. CDR1 MGHDK and CDR2 SYGVNS come from the germline V gene. The ends lost 5 bases at V and 13 bases at J; junction bases unmatched: 11. The CDR3 loop is CASSRMGQGSVQYF. CDR3 DNA sequence: TGTGCCAGCAGTAGAATGGGACAGGGGAGTGTGCAGTACTTC.

This clonotype has just a few counts. This chain connects TRBV29-1 to TRBJ1-2; a possible D gene is TRBD1 (5 bases). The V gene lost 0 bases and the J gene lost 3 bases, with 11 bases spanning the gap. This CDR3 has 14 amino acids. The V gene's germline CDR1 is SQVTM and CDR2 ANQGSEA. The CDR3 protein is CSVEEGQPDYGYTF. The CDR3 DNA is TGCAGCGTTGAAGAGGGGCAGCCGGACTATGGCTACACCTTC.

The V call is TRBV27, the J call TRBJ2-5; 12 bases are a match to TRBD2. V gave up 6 bases and J gave up 5 bases; unmatched junction bases: 7. The CDR3 runs to 15 residues. Germline V gene lookup returns CDR1 MNHEY and CDR2 SMNVEV (reference sequence). CDR3 nucleotide sequence: TGTGCCAGCAGACCTAGGACTAGCGGGGATGAGACCCAGTACTTC. Its translation: CASRPRTSGDETQYF.

This clonotype was seen at least ten times. The junction departs from germline at one end; a sequencing error may be responsible. The chain couples TRBV5-1 to TRBJ2-1; TRBD2 is a possible D gene (7 bases). The CDR3 loop spans 14 amino acids. CDR1 is SGHRS and CDR2 is YFSETQ in the germline V gene. CDR3 protein: CASSLGGAYNEQFF. CDR3 DNA: TGTGCCAGCAGTTTAGGGGGGGCCTACAATGAGCAGTTCTTC.

This clonotype turned up a few times. The genes are TRBV5-1 and TRBJ2-3; D remains unclear. Looked up from germline, CDR1 is SGHRS and CDR2 is YFSETQ. The CDR3 length is 16 residues. Trimming cost V 1 base and J 0 bases, with 12 bases left between them. The CDR3 region has the DNA TGCGCCAGCAGCTTGCCCGAACTGGAGAGCACAGATACGCAGTATTTT. Its translation: CASSLPELESTDTQYF.

The genes are TRBV11-2 and TRBJ2-1, with TRBD2 matching 7 bases. This CDR3 has 14 residues. CDR1 and CDR2 (germline): SGHAT, FQNNGV. V gave up 8 bases and J gave up 5 bases; unmatched junction bases: 9. The CDR3 loop reads CASAGGGENNEQFF. CDR3 sequence (DNA): TGTGCCAGCGCCGGCGGGGGAGAAAACAATGAGCAGTTCTTC.

The chain uses TRBV6-2 or TRBV6-3 and TRBJ2-4; D remains unclear. The germline CDR1 and CDR2 sequences are MNHEY and SVGEGT. V was cut by 6 bases and J by 0 bases, with 12 bases left in between. The CDR3 sequence is 15 residues long. The CDR3 loop is CASRPSWVAKNIQYF. For the CDR3, the DNA is TGTGCCAGCAGGCCTTCCTGGGTAGCCAAAAACATTCAGTACTTC.

The CDR3 DNA is TGTGCCACGGCAGGGGGCTTGAACACTGAAGCTTTCTTT. It encodes CATAGGLNTEAFF. The chain carries TRBV7-6 and TRBJ1-1; 8 nucleotides line up with TRBD1. The CDR3 totals 13 residues. Trimming at V came to 10 bases and at J to 0 bases, leaving 4 bases not matched to a gene. The V gene's germline CDR1 is SGHVS and CDR2 FNYEAQ.

V gene TRBV24-1 combines with J gene TRBJ2-5; D is uncertain. Germline V gene data show CDR1 as KGHDR and CDR2 as SFDVKD. The CDR3 is made up of 13 amino acids. V lost 9 bases, J lost 3 bases, and 13 bases lay in between. This CDR3 reads CATGDGIEETQYF. The CDR3 DNA is TGTGCCACCGGCGATGGTATTGAAGAGACCCAGTACTTC.

This clonotype was counted once. The junction differs from germline at one of its ends, possibly a read error. The chain recombines TRBV7-2 with TRBJ2-1; 12 positions match TRBD2. Germline assignment: CDR1 SGHTA and CDR2 FQGNSA. The CDR3 spans 16 residues. As DNA, the CDR3 is TGTGCCAACAGCTTAACTCTAGCGGGGGGGCACAATGAGCAGTTCTTC. Protein product: CANSLTLAGGHNEQFF.

This chain uses TRBV7-2 with TRBJ2-6; TRBD1 agrees at 7 bases. V shed 3 bases, J shed 13 bases, and the junction held 9 bases outside the gene matches. This CDR3 is 14 amino acids long. The V gene's germline CDR1 is SGHTA and CDR2 FQGNSA. The CDR3 sequence: CASSLGQPKYVLTF. The DNA for the CDR3 is TGTGCCAGCAGCTTGGGACAGCCAAAATATGTCCTGACTTTC.

The rearrangement links TRBV6-6 to TRBJ2-7, with 7 bases matching TRBD2. Germline CDR1 reads MNHNY; CDR2 reads SVGAGI (reference sequence). This CDR3 comprises 15 residues. With V trimmed by 0 bases and J by 2 bases, 4 bases remained unmatched. For the CDR3, the DNA is TGTGCCAGCAGTTACTCGGAGCGGGGTACCTACGAGCAGTACTTC. Translated: CASSYSERGTYEQYF.

The rearrangement joins TRBV10-3 to TRBJ1-2; a weak D match, TRBD1 (6 bases). Germline CDR1 is ENHRY and CDR2 is SYGVKD. The V and J ends lost 8 bases and 6 bases respectively, with 19 bases between them. The CDR3 spans 14 residues. The CDR3 nucleotides read TGTGCCATCTCCCACGGCCTGGGGGGGCATGGCTACACCTTC. It yields the protein CAISHGLGGHGYTF.

Comment on this clonotype: Sequence at one end of the junction differs from germline and may be a read error. The chain carries TRBV7-9 and TRBJ1-1; weak D call: TRBD1 (5 bases). CDR3 length equals 14 residues. Germline V lookup: CDR1 SEHNR, CDR2 FQNEAQ (reference sequence). The CDR3 loop reads CASSSDWGNTEAFF. The CDR3 DNA reads as TGTGCCAGCAGCTCGGACTGGGGGAACACCGAAGCTTTCTTT.

Many counts were recorded for this clonotype. The rearrangement uses TRBV6-5 and TRBJ1-1; 8 nucleotides line up with TRBD1. This CDR3 is 13 amino acids long. V trimming: 6 bases; J trimming: 4 bases; junction bases outside the gene matches: 4. The germline V gene encodes CDR1 MNHEY and CDR2 SVGAGI. CDR3 sequence: CASRLTGGTEAFF. As DNA, the CDR3 is TGTGCCAGCAGACTAACAGGGGGCACTGAAGCTTTCTTT.

This clonotype appeared once. A read error is possible here, since a much larger clone lies one base away. The V and J genes are TRBV29-1 and TRBJ2-6, with D possibly matching TRBD1 (5 bases). Germline loops: CDR1 SQVTM, CDR2 ANQGSEA. The CDR3 loop spans 12 amino acids. CDR3 region: CSALSGANVRTF. The CDR3, as DNA: TGCAGCGCCCTCTCTGGGGCCAACGTCCGGACTTTC.

The rearrangement links TRBV7-2 to TRBJ2-3; TRBD2 aligns across 9 bases. The germline CDR1 and CDR2 sequences are SGHTA and FQGNSA. The CDR3 is 15 amino acids. Germline trimming cut 5 bases from V and 6 bases from J; bases unmatched to any gene: 9. The CDR3 sequence: CASSLLAGEFDTQYF. The CDR3 DNA reads as TGTGCCAGCAGCCTGTTAGCGGGGGAATTTGATACGCAGTATTTT.

The rearrangement links TRBV2 to TRBJ1-2; no reliable D call. V lost 7 bases, J lost 0 bases, and 6 bases lay in between. The CDR3 length is 12 residues. The germline CDR1 and CDR2 sequences are SNHLY and FYNNEI. The CDR3 loop is CASIAANYGYTF. The CDR3 coding sequence is TGTGCCAGCATTGCGGCTAACTATGGCTACACCTTC.

This clonotype appeared once. The chain recombines TRBV7-2 with TRBJ2-5; D remains ambiguous. The germline V gene has CDR1 SGHTA and CDR2 FQGNSA. This CDR3 has 14 residues. The V and J ends lost 1 base and 9 bases respectively, with 15 bases between them. CDR3 nucleotide sequence: TGTGCCAGCAGCTTAGGCATCTCCCCGAGAGCCCAGTACTTC. Translation: CASSLGISPRAQYF.

The J gene is TRBJ2-1, the V gene TRBV7-8; 10 nucleotides line up with TRBD2. CDR1 and CDR2 (germline): SGHVS, FQNEAQ. Trimming took 0 bases from V and 13 from J; bases not matched to a gene: 21. The CDR3 is 19 residues long. Here the CDR3 DNA reads TGTGCCAGCAGCTTAGCGTGGTCTTTAGCGCTAGCGGGGGACTATATTCAGTTCTTC. Translating it yields CASSLAWSLALAGDYIQFF.

Details on this clonotype: An end of the junction does not agree with germline; a read error may underlie this. The V call is TRBV20-1, the J call TRBJ1-4; D unclear. Germline V gene data show CDR1 as DFQATT and CDR2 as SNEGSKA (reference sequence). The CDR3 extends over 12 amino acids. The CDR3 region is CSATGPFVTQIF. CDR3 coding DNA: TGCAGTGCCACTGGACCCTTTGTTACTCAGATTTTT.

This clonotype turned up a few times. J is TRBJ2-1 and V is TRBV28; D gene uncertain. This CDR3 spans 14 amino acids. Germline-derived CDR1 and CDR2 are MDHEN and SYDVKM. Trimming removed 1 base at V and 4 bases at J, with 8 bases between. This chain's CDR3 is CASSLFGRYNEQFF. The CDR3 coding sequence is TGTGCCAGCAGTTTATTCGGCAGATACAATGAGCAGTTCTTC.

The V call is TRBV7-2, the J call TRBJ1-4; D might be TRBD1 (5 bases). V was pared by 5 bases and J by 8 bases, with 18 bases between. This CDR3 is 15 amino acids long. Germline CDR1 and CDR2: SGHTA and FQGNSA. CDR3 DNA: TGTGCCAGCAGCGCCGGGGCCGGAGGAAGGGAAAAACTGTTTTTT. Protein: CASSAGAGGREKLFF.

This clonotype was detected only a few times. The chain carries TRBV6-2 or TRBV6-3 and TRBJ2-3, with a weak D call TRBD1 (5 bases). Germline CDR1 and CDR2: MNHEY and SVGEGT. The CDR3 is 15 amino acids. Trimming took 0 bases from V and 7 from J, leaving 14 bases between them. DNA of the CDR3: TGTGCCAGCAGTTACTCGAGGCCCCAGGGAAATACGCAGTATTTT. Translating it yields CASSYSRPQGNTQYF.

This clonotype was picked up a small number of times. The chain carries TRBV20-1 and TRBJ2-7, with D possibly being TRBD1 (5 bases). Between the trimmed V and J ends, which lost 7 bases and 5 bases, there was a span of 21 bases. Germline lookup yields CDR1 DFQATT and CDR2 SNEGSKA (reference sequence). This CDR3 is built from 14 residues. The CDR3 protein is CSVVSRQGINEQYF. The CDR3 region has the DNA TGCAGTGTCGTCTCGCGTCAGGGAATCAACGAGCAGTACTTC.

The J gene is TRBJ2-7, the V gene TRBV28; D gene unclear. This CDR3 is built from 11 residues. Germline V CDR1 and CDR2: MDHEN, SYDVKM. Trimming pared 4 bases from V and 5 bases from J, leaving 6 bases between. The DNA of the CDR3 is TGTGCCAGCAGTTCCAACCACGAGCAGTACTTC. Amino acid sequence: CASSSNHEQYF.

This clonotype showed up just a few times. The chain is built from TRBV6-5 and TRBJ2-1; D not resolved. Germline lookup yields CDR1 MNHEY and CDR2 SVGAGI. The CDR3 loop spans 16 amino acids. V lost 2 bases, J lost 7 bases, and 18 bases lay in between. In DNA form, the CDR3 reads TGTGCCAGCAGTTACACAGCGTGGGCCCCGGATAATGAGCAGTTCTTC. It codes for CASSYTAWAPDNEQFF.